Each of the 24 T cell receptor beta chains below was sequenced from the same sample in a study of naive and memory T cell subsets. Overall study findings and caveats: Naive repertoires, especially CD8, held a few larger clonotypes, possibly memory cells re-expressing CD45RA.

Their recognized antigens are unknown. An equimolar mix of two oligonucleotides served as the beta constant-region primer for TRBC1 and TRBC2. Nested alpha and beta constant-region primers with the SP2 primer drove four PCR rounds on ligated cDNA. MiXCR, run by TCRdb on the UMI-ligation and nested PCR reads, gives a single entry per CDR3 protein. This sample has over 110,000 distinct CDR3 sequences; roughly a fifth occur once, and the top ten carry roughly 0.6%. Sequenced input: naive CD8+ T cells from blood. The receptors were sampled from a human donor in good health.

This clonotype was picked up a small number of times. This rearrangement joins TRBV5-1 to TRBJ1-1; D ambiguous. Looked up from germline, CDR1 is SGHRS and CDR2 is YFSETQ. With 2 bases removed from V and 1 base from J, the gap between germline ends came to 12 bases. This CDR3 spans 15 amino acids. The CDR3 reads CASSFDIPGNTEAFF. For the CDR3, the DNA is TGCGCCAGCAGCTTCGACATCCCCGGGAACACTGAAGCTTTCTTT. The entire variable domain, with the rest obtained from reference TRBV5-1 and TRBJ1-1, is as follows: KAGVTQTPRYLIKTRGQQVTLSCSPISGHRSVSWYQQTPGQGLQFLFEYFSETQRNKGNFPGRFSGRQFSNSRSEMNVSTLELGDSALYLCASSFDIPGNTEAFFGQGTRLTVV.

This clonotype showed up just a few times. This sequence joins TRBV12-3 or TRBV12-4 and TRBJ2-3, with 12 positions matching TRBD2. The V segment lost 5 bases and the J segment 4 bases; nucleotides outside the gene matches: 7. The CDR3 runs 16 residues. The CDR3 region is CASSKTSGSLADTQYF. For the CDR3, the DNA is TGTGCCAGCAGTAAGACTAGCGGGAGTTTAGCAGATACGCAGTATTTT.

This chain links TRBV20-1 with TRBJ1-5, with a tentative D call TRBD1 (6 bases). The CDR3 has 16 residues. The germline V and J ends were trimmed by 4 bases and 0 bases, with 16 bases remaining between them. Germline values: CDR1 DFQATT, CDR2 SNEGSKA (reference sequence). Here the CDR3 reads CSATDRPDDSNQPQHF. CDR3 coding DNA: TGCAGTGCTACGGACAGACCCGACGATAGCAATCAGCCCCAGCATTTT.

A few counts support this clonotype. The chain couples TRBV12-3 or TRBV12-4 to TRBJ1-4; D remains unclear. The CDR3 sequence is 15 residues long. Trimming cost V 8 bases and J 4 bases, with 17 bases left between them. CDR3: CASGAAVSVNEKLFF. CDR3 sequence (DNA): TGTGCCAGCGGAGCAGCAGTTAGTGTTAATGAAAAACTGTTTTTT.

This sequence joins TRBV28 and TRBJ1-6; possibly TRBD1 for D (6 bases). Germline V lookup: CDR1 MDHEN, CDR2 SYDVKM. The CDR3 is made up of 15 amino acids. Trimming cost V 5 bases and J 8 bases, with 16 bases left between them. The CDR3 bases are TGTGCCAGCAGTCCCGAGGGGGGGGCCGATTCACCCCTCCACTTT. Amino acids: CASSPEGGADSPLHF.

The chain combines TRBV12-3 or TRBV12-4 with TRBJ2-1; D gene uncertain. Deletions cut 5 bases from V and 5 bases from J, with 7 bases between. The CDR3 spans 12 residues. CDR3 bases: TGTGCCAGCAGTCCTGTCCACAATGAGCAGTTCTTC. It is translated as CASSPVHNEQFF.

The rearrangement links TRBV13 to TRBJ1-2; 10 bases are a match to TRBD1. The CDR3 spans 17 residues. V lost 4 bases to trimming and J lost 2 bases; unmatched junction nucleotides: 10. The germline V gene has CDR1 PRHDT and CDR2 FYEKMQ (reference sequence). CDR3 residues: CASSYSGLDRGNYGYTF. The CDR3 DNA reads TGTGCCAGCAGCTATTCTGGGCTGGACAGGGGGAACTATGGCTACACCTTC.

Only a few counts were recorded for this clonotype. CDR3 in DNA: TGTGCCAGCAGTTTCGTAGGTTATGAGCAGTTCTTC. Translating gives CASSFVGYEQFF. This chain connects TRBV27 to TRBJ2-1; D is uncertain. V lost 3 bases and J lost 8, with 8 bases in between. Germline CDR1 MNHEY, CDR2 SMNVEV (reference sequence). The CDR3 is 12 amino acids.

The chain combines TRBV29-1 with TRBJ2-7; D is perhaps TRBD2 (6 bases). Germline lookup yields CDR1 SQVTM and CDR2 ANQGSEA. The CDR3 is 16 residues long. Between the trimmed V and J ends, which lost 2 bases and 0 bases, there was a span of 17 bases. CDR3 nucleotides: TGCAGCGTTGAATCTGGAGCGGGTCCGGCCTCCTACGAGCAGTACTTC. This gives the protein CSVESGAGPASYEQYF.

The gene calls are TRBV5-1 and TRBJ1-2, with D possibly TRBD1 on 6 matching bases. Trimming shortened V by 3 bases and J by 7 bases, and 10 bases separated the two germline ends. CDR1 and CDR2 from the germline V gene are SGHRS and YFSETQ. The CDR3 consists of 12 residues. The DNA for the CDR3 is TGCGCCAGCAGCTCACAGGGTTCTGGCTACACCTTC. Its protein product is CASSSQGSGYTF. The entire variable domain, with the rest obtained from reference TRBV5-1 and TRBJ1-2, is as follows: KAGVTQTPRYLIKTRGQQVTLSCSPISGHRSVSWYQQTPGQGLQFLFEYFSETQRNKGNFPGRFSGRQFSNSRSEMNVSTLELGDSALYLCASSSQGSGYTFGSGTRLTVV.

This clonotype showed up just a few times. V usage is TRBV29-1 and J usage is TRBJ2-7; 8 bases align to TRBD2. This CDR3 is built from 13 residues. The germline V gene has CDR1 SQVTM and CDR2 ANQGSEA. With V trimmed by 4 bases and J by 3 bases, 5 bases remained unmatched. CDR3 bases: TGCAGCGTTGTGGCTAGCGGGTTCTACGAGCAGTACTTC. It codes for CSVVASGFYEQYF.

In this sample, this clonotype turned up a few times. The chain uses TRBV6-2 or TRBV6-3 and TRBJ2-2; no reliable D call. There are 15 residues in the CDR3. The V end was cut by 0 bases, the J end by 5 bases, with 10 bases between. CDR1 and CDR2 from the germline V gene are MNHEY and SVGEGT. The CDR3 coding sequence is TGTGCCAGCAGTTACTCGGAGATAGGTACCGGGGAGCTGTTTTTT. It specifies CASSYSEIGTGELFF.

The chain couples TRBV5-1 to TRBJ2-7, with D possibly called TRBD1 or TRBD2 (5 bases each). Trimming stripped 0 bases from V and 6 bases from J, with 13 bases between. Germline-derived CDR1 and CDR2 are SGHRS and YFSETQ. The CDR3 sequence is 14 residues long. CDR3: CASSLAGTVAEQYF. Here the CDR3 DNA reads TGCGCCAGCAGCTTGGCCGGGACGGTAGCCGAGCAGTACTTC.

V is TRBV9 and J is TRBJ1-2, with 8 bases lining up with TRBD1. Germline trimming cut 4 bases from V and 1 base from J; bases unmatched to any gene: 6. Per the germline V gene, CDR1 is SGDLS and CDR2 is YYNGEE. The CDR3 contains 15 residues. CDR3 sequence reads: CASSLTGARNYGYTF. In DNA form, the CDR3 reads TGTGCCAGCAGCTTGACAGGGGCGCGTAACTATGGCTACACCTTC. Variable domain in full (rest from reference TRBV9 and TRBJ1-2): DSGVTQTPKHLITATGQRVTLRCSPRSGDLSVYWYQQSLDQGLQFLIQYYNGEERAKGNILERFSAQQFPDLHSELNLSSLELGDSALYFCASSLTGARNYGYTFGSGTRLTVV.

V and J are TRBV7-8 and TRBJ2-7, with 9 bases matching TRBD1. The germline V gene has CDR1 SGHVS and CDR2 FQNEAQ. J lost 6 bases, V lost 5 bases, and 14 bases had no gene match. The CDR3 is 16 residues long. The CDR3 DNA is TGTGCCAGCAGCCCCGTAGGACAGGGGAGTTTAGGCGAGCAGTACTTC. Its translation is CASSPVGQGSLGEQYF.

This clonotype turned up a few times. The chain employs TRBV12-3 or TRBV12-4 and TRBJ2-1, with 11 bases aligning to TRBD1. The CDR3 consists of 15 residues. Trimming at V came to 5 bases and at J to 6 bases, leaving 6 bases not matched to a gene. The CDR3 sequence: CASSIPGQGGNEQFF. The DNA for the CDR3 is TGTGCCAGCAGTATACCGGGACAGGGGGGCAATGAGCAGTTCTTC.

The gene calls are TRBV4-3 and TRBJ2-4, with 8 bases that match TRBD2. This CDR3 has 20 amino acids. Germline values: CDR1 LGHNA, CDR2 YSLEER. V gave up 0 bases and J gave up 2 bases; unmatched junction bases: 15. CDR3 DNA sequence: TGCGCCAGCAGCCAAGACCCCGGGACTAGAGGTGGGGCGTCCAAAAACATTCAGTACTTC. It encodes CASSQDPGTRGGASKNIQYF.

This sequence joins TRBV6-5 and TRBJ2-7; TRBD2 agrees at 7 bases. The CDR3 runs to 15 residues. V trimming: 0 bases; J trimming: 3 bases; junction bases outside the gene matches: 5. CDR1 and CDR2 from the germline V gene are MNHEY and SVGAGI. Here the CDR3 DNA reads TGTGCCAGCAGTTACTCTGGACTAGGAGGCTACGAGCAGTACTTC. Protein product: CASSYSGLGGYEQYF.

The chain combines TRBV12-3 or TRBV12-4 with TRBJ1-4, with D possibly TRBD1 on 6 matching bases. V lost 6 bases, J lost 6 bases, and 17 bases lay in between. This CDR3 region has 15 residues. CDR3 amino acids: CASRGGAEQDEKLFF. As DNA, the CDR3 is TGTGCCAGCAGGGGGGGGGCAGAACAGGATGAAAAACTGTTTTTT.

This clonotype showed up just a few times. The CDR3 sequence: CASSLDPLGAKNIQYF. CDR3 DNA: TGTGCCAGCAGCTTAGATCCCTTAGGAGCCAAAAACATTCAGTACTTC. V usage is TRBV11-2 and J usage is TRBJ2-4, with D unclear. This CDR3 has 16 residues. V gave up 0 bases and J gave up 0 bases, with 9 bases separating them. The V gene's germline CDR1 is SGHAT and CDR2 FQNNGV.

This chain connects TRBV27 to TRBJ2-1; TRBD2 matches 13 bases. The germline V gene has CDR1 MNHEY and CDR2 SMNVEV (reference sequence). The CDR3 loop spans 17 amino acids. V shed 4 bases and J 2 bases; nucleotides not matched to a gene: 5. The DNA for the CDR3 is TGTGCCAGCAGTTCACTAGCGGGAGGGCCGGCCTACAATGAGCAGTTCTTC. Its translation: CASSSLAGGPAYNEQFF.

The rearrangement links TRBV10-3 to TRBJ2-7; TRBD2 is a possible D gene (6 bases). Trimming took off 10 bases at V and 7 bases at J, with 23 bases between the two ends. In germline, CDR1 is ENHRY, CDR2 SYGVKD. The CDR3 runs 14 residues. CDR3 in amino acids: CATQGGAGGGEQYF. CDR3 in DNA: TGTGCCACCCAGGGAGGAGCGGGCGGCGGAGAGCAGTACTTC.

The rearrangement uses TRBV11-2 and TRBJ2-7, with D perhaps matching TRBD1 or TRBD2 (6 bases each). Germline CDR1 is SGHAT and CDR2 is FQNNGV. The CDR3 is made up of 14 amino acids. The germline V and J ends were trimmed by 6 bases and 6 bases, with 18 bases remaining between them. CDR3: CASREGGPWFEQYF. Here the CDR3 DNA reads TGTGCCAGCAGGGAAGGGGGGCCCTGGTTCGAGCAGTACTTC. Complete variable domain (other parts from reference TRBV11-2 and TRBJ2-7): EAGVAQSPRYKIIEKRQSVAFWCNPISGHATLYWYQQILGQGPKLLIQFQNNGVVDDSQLPKDRFSAERLKGVDSTLKIQPAKLEDSAVYLCASREGGPWFEQYFGPGTRLTVT.

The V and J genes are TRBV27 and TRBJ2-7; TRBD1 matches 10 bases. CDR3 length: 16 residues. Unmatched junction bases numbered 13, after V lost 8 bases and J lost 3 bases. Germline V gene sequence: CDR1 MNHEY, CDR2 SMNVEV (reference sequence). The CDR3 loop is CASQTQGQGPNYEQYF. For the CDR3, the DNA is TGTGCCAGCCAAACCCAGGGACAGGGGCCAAACTACGAGCAGTACTTC.